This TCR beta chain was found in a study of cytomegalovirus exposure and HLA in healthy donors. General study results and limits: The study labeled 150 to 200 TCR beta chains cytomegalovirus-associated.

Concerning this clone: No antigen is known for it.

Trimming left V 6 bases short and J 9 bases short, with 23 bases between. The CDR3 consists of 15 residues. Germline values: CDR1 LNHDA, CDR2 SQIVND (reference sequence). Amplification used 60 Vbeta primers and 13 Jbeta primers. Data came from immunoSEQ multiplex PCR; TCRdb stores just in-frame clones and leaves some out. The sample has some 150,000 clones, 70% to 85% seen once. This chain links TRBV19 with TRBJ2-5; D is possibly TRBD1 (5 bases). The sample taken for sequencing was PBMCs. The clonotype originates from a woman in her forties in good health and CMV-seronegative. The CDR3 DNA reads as TGTGCCAGTAGAGGAAGTTCTGGGGCCCCAACGGCCCAGTACTTC. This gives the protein CASRGSSGAPTAQYF.